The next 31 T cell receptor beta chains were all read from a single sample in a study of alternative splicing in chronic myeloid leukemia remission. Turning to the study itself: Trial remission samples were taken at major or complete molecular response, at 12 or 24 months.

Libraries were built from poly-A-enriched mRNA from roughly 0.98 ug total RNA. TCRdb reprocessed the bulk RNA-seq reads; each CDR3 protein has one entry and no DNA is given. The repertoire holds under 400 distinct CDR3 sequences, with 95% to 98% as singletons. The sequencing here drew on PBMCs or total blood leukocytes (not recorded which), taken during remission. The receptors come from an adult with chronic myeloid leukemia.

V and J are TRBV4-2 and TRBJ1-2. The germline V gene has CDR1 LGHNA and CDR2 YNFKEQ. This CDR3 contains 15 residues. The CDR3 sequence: CASSQSGGQTYGYTF.

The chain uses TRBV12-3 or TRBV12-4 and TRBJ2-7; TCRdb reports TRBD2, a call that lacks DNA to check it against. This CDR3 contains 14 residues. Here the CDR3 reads CASRTSESSYEQYF.

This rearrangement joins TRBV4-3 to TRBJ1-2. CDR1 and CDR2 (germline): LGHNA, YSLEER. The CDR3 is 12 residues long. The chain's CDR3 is CASSFDSYGYTF.

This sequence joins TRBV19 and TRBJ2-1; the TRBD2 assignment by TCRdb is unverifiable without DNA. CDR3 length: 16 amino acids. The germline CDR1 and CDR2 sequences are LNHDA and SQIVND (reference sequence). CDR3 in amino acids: CASSILGLEGNNEQFF. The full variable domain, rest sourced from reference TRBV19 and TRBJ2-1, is DGGITQSPKYLFRKEGQNVTLSCEQNLNHDAMYWYRQDPGQGLRLIYYSQIVNDFQKGDIAEGYSVSREKKESFPLTVTSAQKNPTAFYLCASSILGLEGNNEQFFGPGTRLTVL.

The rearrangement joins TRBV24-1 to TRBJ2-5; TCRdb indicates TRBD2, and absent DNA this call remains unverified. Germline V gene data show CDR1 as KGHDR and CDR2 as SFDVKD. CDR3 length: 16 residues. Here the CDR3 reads CATSDPEGREGETQYF.

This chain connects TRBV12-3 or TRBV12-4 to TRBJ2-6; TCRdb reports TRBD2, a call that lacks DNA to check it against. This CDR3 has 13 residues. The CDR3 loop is CASESSGANVLTF.

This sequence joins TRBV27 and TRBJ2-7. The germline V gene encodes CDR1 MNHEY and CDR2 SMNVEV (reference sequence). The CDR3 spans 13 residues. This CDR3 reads CASRLGWSYEQYF.

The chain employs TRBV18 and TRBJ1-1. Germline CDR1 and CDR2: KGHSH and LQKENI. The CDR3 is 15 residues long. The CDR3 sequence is CASSPLPRKNTEAFF.

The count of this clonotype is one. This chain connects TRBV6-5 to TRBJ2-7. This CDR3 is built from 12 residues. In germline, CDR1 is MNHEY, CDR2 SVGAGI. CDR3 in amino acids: CASSGQAYEQYF.

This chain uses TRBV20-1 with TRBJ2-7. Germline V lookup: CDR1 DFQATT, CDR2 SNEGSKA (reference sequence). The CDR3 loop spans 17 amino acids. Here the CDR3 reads CSARAVKPSSYVYEQYF.

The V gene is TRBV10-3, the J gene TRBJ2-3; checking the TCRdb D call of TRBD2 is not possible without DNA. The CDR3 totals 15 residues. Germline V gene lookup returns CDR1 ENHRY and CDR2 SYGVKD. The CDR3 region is CAISEGLGGTDTQYF.

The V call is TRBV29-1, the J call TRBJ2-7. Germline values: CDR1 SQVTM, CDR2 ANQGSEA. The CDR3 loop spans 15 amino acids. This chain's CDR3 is CSVEEVGSASYEQYF.

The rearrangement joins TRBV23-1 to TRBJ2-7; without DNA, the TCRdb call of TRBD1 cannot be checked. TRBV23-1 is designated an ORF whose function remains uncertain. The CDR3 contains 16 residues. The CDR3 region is CASRGQGTYLVYEQYF.

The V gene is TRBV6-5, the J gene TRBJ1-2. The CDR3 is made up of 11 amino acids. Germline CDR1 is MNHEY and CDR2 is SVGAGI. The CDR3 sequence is CASSLKGGYTF.

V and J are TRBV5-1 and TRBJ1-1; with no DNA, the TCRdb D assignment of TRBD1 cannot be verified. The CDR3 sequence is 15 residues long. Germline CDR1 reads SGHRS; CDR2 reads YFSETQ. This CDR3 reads CASSTRTGGNTEAFF.

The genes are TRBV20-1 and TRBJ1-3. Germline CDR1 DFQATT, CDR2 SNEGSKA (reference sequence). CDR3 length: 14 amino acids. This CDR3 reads CSAPGTGEGNTIYF.

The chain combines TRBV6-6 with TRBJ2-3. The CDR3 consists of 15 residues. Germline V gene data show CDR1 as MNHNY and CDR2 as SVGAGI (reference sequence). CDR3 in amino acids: CASSYGTSGSDTQYF.

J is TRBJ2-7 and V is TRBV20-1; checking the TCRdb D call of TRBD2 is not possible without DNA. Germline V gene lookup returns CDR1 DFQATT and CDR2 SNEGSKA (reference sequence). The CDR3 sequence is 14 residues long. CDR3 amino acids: CSSGLAGVPYEQYF.

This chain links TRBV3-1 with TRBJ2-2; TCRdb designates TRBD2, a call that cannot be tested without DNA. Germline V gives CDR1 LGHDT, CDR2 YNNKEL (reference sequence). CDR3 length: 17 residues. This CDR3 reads CASSQVPGGGNTGELFF. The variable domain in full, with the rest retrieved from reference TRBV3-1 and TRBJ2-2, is DTAVSQTPKYLVTQMGNDKSIKCEQNLGHDTMYWYKQDSKKFLKIMFSYNNKELIINETVPNRFSPKSPDKAHLNLHINSLELGDSAVYFCASSQVPGGGNTGELFFGEGSRLTVL.

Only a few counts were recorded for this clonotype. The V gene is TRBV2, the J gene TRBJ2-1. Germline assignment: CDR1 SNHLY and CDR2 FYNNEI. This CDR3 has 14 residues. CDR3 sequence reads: CASSVSEVFNEQFF.

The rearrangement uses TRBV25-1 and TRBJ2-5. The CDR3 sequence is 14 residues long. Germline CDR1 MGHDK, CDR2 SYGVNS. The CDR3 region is CASSPRAVQETQYF.

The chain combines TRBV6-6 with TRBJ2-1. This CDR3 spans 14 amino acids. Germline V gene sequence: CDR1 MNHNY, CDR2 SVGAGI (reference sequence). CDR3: CASSAEFFYNEQFF.

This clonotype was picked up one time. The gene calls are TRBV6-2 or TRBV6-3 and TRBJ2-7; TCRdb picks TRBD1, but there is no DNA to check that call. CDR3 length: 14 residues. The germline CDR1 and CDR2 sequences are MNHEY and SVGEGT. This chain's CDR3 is CASSYPDRAHEQYF.

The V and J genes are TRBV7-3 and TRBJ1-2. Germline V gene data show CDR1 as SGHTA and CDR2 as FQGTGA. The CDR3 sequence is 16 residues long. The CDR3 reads CASSLLGGAQGYGYTF.

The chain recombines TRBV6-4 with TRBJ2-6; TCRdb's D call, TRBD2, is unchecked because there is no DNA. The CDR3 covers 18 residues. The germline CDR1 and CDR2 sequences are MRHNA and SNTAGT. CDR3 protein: CASSDSPASSSGANVLTF.

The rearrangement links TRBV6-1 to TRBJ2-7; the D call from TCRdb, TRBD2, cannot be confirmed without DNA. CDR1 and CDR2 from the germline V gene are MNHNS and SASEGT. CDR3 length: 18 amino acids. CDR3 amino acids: CASSSGLAGGRFSYEQYF.

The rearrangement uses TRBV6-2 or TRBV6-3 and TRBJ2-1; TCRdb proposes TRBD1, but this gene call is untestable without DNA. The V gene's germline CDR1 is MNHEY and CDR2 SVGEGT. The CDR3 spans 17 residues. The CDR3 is CASSYRIGTGTYNEQFF.

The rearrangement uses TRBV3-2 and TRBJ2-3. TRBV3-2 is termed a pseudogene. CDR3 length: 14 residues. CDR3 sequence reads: CASSPGHPTDTQYF.

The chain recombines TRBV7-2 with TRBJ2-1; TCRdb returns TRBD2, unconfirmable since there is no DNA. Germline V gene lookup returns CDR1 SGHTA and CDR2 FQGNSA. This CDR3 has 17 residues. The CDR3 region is CASSEGLRSGFYNEQFF.

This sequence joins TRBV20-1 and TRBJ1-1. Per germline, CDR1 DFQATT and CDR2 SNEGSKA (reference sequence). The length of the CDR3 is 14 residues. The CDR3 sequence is CSARGTAQGTEAFF.

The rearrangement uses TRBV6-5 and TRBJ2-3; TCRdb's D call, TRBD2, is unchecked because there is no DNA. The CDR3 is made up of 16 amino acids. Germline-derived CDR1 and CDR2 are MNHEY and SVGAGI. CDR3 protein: CASSYSQGSGVDTQYF.